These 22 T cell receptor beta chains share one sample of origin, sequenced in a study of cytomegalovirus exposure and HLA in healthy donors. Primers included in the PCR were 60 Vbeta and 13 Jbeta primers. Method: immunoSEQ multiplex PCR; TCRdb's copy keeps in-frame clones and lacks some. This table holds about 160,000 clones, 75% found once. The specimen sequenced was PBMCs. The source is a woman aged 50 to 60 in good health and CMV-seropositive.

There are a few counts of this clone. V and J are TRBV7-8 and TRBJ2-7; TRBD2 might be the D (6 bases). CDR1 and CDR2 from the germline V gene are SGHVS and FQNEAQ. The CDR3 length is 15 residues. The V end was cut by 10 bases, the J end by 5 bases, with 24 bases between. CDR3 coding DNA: TGTGCCACCTTCCAGTCGGCTAGCCCGGGGGACGAGCAGTACTTC. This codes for CATFQSASPGDEQYF.

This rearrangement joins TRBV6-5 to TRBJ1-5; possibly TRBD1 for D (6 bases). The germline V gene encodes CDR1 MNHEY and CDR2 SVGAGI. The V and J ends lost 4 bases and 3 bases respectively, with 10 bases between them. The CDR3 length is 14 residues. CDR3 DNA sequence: TGTGCCAGCAGTTCCCAGGGGTACAATCAGCCCCAGCATTTT. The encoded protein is CASSSQGYNQPQHF.

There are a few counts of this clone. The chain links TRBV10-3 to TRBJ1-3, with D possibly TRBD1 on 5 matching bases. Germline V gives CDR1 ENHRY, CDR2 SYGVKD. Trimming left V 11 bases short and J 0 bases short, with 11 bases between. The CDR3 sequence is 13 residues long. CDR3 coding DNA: TGTGCCGGGATGACAGCCTCTGGAAACACCATATATTTT. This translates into CAGMTASGNTIYF.

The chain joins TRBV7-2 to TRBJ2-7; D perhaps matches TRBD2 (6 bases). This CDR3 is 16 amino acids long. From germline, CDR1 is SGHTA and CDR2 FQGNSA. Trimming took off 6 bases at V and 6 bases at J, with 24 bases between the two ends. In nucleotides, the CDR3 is TGTGCCAGCAGTTCAATGGGAGGCTTGGGGCGGAGCGAGCAGTACTTC. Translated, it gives CASSSMGGLGRSEQYF.

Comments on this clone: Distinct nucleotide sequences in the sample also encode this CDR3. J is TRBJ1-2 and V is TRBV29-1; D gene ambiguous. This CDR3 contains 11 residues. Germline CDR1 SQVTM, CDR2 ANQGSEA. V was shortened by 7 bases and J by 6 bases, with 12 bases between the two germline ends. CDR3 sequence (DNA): TGCAGCGCCGCGTACAGCAATGGCTACACCTTC. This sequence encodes CSAAYSNGYTF.

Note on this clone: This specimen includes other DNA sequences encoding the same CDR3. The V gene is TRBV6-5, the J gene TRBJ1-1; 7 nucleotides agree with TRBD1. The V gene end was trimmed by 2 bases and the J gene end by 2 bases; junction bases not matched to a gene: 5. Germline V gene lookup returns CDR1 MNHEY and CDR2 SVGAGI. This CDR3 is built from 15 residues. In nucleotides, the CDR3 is TGTGCCAGCAGTTACCACCGGGACAGCAACACTGAAGCTTTCTTT. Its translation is CASSYHRDSNTEAFF.

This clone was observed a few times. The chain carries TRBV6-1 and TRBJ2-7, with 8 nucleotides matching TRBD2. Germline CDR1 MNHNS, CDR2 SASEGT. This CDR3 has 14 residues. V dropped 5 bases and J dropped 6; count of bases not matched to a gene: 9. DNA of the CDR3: TGTGCCAGCAGTAGGACCGGGGGGGTGGTCGAGCAGTACTTC. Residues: CASSRTGGVVEQYF.

The CDR3 is CAISVQNADTQYF. CDR3 coding DNA: TGTGCCATCAGTGTCCAGAATGCAGATACGCAGTATTTT. The V gene is TRBV10-3, the J gene TRBJ2-3; no clear D. Trimming removed 4 bases from V and 4 bases from J, with 9 bases in between. There are 13 residues in the CDR3. In germline, CDR1 is ENHRY, CDR2 SYGVKD.

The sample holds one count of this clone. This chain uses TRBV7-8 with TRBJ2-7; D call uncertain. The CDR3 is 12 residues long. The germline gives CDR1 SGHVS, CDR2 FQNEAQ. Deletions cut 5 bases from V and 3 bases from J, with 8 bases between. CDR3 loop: CASSPTNYEQYF. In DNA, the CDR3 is TGTGCCAGCAGCCCCACTAACTACGAGCAGTACTTC.

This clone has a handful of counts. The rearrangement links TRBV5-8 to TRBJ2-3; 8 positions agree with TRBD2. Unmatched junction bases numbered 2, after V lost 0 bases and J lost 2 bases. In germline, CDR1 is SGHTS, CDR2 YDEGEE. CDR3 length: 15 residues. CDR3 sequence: CASSLGRGATDTQYF. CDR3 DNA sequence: TGTGCCAGCAGCTTGGGGCGGGGGGCCACAGATACGCAGTATTTT. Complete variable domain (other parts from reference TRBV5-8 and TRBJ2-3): EAGVTQSPTHLIKTRGQQATLRCSPISGHTSVYWYQQALGLGLQFLLWYDEGEERNRGNFPPRFSGRQFPNYSSELNVNALELEDSALYLCASSLGRGATDTQYFGPGTRLTVL.

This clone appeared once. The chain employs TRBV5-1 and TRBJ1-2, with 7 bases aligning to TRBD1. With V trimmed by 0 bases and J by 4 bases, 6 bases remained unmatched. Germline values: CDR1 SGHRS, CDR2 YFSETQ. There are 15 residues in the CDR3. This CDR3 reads CASSLGDRALYGYTF. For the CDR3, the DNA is TGCGCCAGCAGCTTGGGGGACAGAGCACTCTATGGCTACACCTTC.

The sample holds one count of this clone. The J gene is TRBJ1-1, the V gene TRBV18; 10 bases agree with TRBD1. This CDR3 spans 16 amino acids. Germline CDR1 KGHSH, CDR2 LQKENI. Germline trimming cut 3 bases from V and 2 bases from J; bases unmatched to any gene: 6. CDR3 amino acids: CASSPQGQGPNTEAFF. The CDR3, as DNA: TGTGCCAGCTCACCCCAGGGACAGGGGCCAAACACTGAAGCTTTCTTT.

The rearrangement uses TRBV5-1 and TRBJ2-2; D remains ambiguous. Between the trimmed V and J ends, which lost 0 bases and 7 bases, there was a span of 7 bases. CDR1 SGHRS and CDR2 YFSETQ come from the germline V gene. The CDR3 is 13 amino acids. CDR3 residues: CASSLAISGELFF. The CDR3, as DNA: TGCGCCAGCAGCTTGGCGATTAGCGGGGAGCTGTTTTTT.

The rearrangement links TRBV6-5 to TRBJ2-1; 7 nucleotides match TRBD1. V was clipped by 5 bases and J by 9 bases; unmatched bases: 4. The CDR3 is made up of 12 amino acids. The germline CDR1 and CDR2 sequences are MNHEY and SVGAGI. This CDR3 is CASSRTGVEQFF. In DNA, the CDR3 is TGTGCCAGCAGTCGTACAGGGGTTGAGCAGTTCTTC.

For the CDR3, the DNA is TGTGCCAGCAGCCTCGGGAAGTCTGGGTCTGAAGCTTTCTTT. Its translation: CASSLGKSGSEAFF. The J gene is TRBJ1-1, the V gene TRBV7-9; D is unclear. V shed 5 bases and J shed 6 bases, with 16 bases lying between them. The CDR3 spans 14 residues. Germline lookup yields CDR1 SEHNR and CDR2 FQNEAQ (reference sequence).

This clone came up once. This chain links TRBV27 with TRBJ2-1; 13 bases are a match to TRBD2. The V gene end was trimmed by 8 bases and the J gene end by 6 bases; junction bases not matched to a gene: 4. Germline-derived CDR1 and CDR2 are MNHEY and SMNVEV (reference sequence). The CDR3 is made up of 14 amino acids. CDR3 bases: TGTGCCAGCGCCGGGACTAGCGGGGCCAATGAGCAGTTCTTC. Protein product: CASAGTSGANEQFF.

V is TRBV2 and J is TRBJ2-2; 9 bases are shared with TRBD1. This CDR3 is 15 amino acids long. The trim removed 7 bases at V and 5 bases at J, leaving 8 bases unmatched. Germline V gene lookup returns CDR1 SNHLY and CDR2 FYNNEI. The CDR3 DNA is TGTGCCAGCAACCCGGGACAGGGAGGGACCGGGGAGCTGTTTTTT. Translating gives CASNPGQGGTGELFF. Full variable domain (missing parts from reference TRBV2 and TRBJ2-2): EPEVTQTPSHQVTQMGQEVILRCVPISNHLYFYWYRQILGQKVEFLVSFYNNEISEKSEIFDDQFSVERPDGSNFTLKIRSTKLEDSAMYFCASNPGQGGTGELFFGEGSRLTVL.

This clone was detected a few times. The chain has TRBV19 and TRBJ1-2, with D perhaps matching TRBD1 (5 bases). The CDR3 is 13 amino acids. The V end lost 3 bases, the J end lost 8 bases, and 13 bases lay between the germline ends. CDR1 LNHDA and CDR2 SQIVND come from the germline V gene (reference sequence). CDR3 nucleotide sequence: TGTGCCAGTAGTATCCCCAGGGTTCACGGCTACACCTTC. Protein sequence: CASSIPRVHGYTF.

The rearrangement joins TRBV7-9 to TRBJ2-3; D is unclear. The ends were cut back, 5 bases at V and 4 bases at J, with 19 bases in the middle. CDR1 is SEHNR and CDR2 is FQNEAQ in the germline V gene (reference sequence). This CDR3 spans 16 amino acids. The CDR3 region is CASSPNTARRSDTQYF. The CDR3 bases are TGTGCCAGCAGCCCTAACACGGCTCGGAGATCAGATACGCAGTATTTT.

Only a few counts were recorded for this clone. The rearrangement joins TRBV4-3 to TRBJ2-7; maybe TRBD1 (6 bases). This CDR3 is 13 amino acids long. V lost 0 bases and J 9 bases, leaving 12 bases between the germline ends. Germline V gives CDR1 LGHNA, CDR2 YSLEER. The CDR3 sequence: CASSQEQGRVQYF. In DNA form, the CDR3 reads TGCGCCAGCAGCCAAGAACAGGGAAGGGTGCAGTACTTC.

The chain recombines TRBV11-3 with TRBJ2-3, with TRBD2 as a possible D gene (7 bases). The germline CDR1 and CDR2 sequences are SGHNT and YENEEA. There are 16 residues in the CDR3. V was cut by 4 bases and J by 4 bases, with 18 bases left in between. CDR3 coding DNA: TGTGCCAGCAGCTCAGTAGTGGGGGGGCCGCCAGATACGCAGTATTTT. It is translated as CASSSVVGGPPDTQYF.

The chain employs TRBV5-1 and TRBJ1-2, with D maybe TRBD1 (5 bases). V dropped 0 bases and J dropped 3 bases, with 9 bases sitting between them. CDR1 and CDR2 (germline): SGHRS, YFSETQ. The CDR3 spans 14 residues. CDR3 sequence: CASSLEAGHYGYTF. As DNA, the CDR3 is TGCGCCAGCAGCTTGGAGGCGGGGCACTATGGCTACACCTTC.